The entry below describes one T cell receptor (beta chain). The antigen is unknown. This sample was taken from a study of cytomegalovirus exposure and HLA in healthy donors. CDR1 and CDR2 from the germline V gene are MNHNY and SVGAGI (reference sequence). V lost 7 bases and J 2 bases, leaving 11 bases between the germline ends. This CDR3 contains 13 residues. Whole-study results and caveats: Later analysis found that TCR beta chains associated with HLA were more clonally expanded than other, equally common chains. In a later analysis, common viral pathogens appeared linked to several of the most significant clusters.

The PCR ran on 60 Vbeta and 13 Jbeta primers. Sequencing was performed with immunoSEQ multiplex PCR; in TCRdb, only in-frame clones are kept and a portion is missing. Of about 170,000 clones detected, about 75% appear once; the ten largest clones hold about 2.1%. Sequenced input: PBMCs. The chain is built from TRBV6-6 and TRBJ1-2, with D perhaps matching TRBD1 (5 bases). The sequence was collected from a female donor in good health and CMV-seronegative. The CDR3 DNA reads as TGTGCCAGCAAGGCAGGGCTAAACTATGGCTACACCTTC. Its translation: CASKAGLNYGYTF.